The 9 T cell receptor beta chains given below trace back to one sample, sequenced in a study of T cells after yellow fever vaccination. TCRdb re-analysed the 5' RACE reads in MiXCR, keeping a single row per CDR3 protein. This sample has a few hundred thousand distinct CDR3 sequences, with roughly 17% found just once. The input for sequencing was PBMCs, taken about 5 days after the first yellow fever vaccination. The receptor source for this set is a man between 18 and 35 years old who received the YFV17D yellow fever vaccine.

This clonotype was observed many times. The chain couples TRBV7-9 to TRBJ1-1; D not resolved. CDR1 and CDR2 (germline): SEHNR, FQNEAQ (reference sequence). The CDR3 loop spans 14 amino acids. V was pared by 4 bases and J by 0 bases, with 9 bases between. Here the CDR3 DNA reads TGTGCCAGCAGCTATTCGACCGTGAACACTGAAGCTTTCTTT. Translated: CASSYSTVNTEAFF.

This clonotype was seen a handful of times. This chain connects TRBV6-5 to TRBJ2-2, with no clear D. Looked up from germline, CDR1 is MNHEY and CDR2 is SVGAGI. V lost 0 bases to trimming and J lost 8 bases, with 7 bases between them. This CDR3 comprises 13 residues. The CDR3 bases are TGTGCCAGCAGTTACTCGGACGGTGGGGAGCTGTTTTTT. Protein sequence: CASSYSDGGELFF.

The table lists this clonotype with many counts. V usage is TRBV6-5 and J usage is TRBJ1-2; 7 bases are shared with TRBD1. From germline, CDR1 is MNHEY and CDR2 SVGAGI. The J segment lost 9 bases and the V segment lost 2 bases, leaving 9 bases of the junction unmatched. The CDR3 consists of 14 residues. Here the CDR3 reads CASSYDQGVQSYTF. The CDR3 bases are TGTGCCAGCAGTTACGATCAGGGGGTTCAAAGCTACACCTTC.

This clonotype showed up just a few times. V usage is TRBV4-3 and J usage is TRBJ2-7; no definite D call. CDR3 size: 19 residues. Germline V gene lookup returns CDR1 LGHNA and CDR2 YSLEER. Trimming pared 0 bases from V and 4 bases from J, leaving 25 bases between. DNA for the CDR3: TGCGCCAGCAGCCAAGATAGTATGGTGGCAGGCGGTATGTGGTACGAGCAGTACTTC. It codes for CASSQDSMVAGGMWYEQYF.

The J gene is TRBJ1-6, the V gene TRBV5-5; perhaps TRBD1 as D (6 bases). Trimming took off 6 bases at V and 12 bases at J, with 10 bases between the two ends. CDR3 length: 11 amino acids. The germline V gene encodes CDR1 SGHKS and CDR2 YYEKEE (reference sequence). Here the CDR3 reads CASTEGGPLHF. The CDR3 DNA reads as TGTGCCAGCACCGAGGGGGGACCCCTCCACTTT.

The V gene is TRBV18, the J gene TRBJ2-7, with TRBD2 identical over 9 bases. The germline V gene encodes CDR1 KGHSH and CDR2 LQKENI. Germline trimming cut 5 bases from V and 1 base from J; bases unmatched to any gene: 3. The CDR3 is 14 residues long. This CDR3 is CASSSTSGSYEQYF. In nucleotides, the CDR3 is TGTGCCAGCTCATCTACTAGCGGGTCCTACGAGCAGTACTTC.

There are a few counts of this clonotype. V gene TRBV5-4 combines with J gene TRBJ1-1; D is undetermined. Between the trimmed V and J ends, which lost 3 bases and 3 bases, there was a span of 15 bases. The CDR3 spans 15 residues. Germline assignment: CDR1 SGHNT and CDR2 YYREEE (reference sequence). The CDR3 loop reads CASSSGLFGDTEAFF. DNA of the CDR3: TGTGCCAGCAGCTCCGGACTATTTGGGGACACTGAAGCTTTCTTT.

As regards this clonotype: A read error may produce the germline difference seen at one junction end. The chain is built from TRBV20-1 and TRBJ2-3, with a weak D call TRBD2 (6 bases). CDR3 length: 12 amino acids. Germline values: CDR1 DFQATT, CDR2 SNEGSKA (reference sequence). The CDR3 coding sequence is TGCAGTGCTGTGCGGGACCCCCCTCCGCAATATTTT. Translation gives CSAVRDPPPQYF.

This sequence joins TRBV6-2 or TRBV6-3 and TRBJ2-7; perhaps TRBD2 as D (7 bases). This CDR3 is built from 13 residues. Germline CDR1 reads MNHEY; CDR2 reads SVGEGT. CDR3 amino acids: CASRLSPGGEQNV. The CDR3 DNA is TGTGCCAGCCGCCTATCCCCGGGGGGCGAGCAGAACGTC.